The T cell receptor (beta chain) under discussion was sequenced for a study of spatial heterogeneity in lung cancer. Whole-study context: The average count in raw reads for each unique TCR and UMI combination exceeded nine appearances.

Noted time point: sample taken at primary tumor resection. Sequencing was performed on whole RNA extracted from tumor and nontumor lung tissue, or from frozen PBMC, and the material was left unsorted. V lost 6 bases, J lost 5 bases, and 2 bases stayed unmatched. There are 13 residues in the CDR3. The V gene's germline CDR1 is LGHNA and CDR2 YSLEER. TCRdb recomputed calls from the 5' RACE reads with MiXCR, one row per CDR3 protein. The sample consists of more than 9,000 distinct CDR3 sequences, about 6.2% of them appearing once. The sequence came from a male donor with early-stage non-small cell lung cancer. The material sequenced was normal lung tissue next to the tumor, taken at surgery. The chain couples TRBV4-3 to TRBJ2-5; the match to TRBD1 covers 11 bases. The CDR3, as DNA: TGCGCCAGCAGGGGACAGGGGGACGAGACCCAGTACTTC. Translating gives CASRGQGDETQYF.